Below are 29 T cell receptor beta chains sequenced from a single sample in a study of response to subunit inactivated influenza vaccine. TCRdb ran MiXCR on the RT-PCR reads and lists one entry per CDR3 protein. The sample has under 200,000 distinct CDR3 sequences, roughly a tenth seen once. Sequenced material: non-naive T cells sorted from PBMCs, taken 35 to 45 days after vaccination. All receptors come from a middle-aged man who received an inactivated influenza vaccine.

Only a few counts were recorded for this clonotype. DNA of the CDR3: TGTGCCAGCACCGTCGAGAGGAATCAGCCCCAGCATTTT. It translates to CASTVERNQPQHF. The chain couples TRBV2 to TRBJ1-5; D ambiguous. Trimming stripped 7 bases from V and 4 bases from J, with 11 bases between. This CDR3 region has 13 residues. In germline, CDR1 is SNHLY, CDR2 FYNNEI.

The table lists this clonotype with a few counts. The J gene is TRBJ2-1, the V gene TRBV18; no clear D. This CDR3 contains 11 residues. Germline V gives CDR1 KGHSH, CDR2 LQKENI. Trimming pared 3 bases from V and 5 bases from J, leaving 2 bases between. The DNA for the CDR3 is TGTGCCAGCTCACCCAACAATGAGCAGTTCTTC. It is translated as CASSPNNEQFF.

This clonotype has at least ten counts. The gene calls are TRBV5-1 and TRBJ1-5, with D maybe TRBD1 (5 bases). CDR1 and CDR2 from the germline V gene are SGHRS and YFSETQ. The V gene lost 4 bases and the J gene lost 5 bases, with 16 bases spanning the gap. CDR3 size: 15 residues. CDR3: CASSAQGGGDQPQHF. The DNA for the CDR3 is TGCGCCAGCAGCGCTCAGGGTGGAGGTGATCAGCCCCAGCATTTT.

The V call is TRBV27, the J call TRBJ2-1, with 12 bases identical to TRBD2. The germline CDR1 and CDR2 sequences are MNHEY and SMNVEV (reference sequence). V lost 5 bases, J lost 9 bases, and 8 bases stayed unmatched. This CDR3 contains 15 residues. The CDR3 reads CASSPRLAGETEQFF. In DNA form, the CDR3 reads TGTGCCAGCAGTCCGAGACTAGCGGGGGAGACTGAGCAGTTCTTC.

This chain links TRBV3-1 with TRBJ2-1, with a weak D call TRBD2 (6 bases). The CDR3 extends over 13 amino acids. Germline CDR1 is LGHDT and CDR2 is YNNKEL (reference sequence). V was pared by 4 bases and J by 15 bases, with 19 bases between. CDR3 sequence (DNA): TGTGCCAGCAGCCCCCCGCCGACTTTGGGAGGGTTCTTC. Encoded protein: CASSPPPTLGGFF.

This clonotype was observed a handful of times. The DNA for the CDR3 is TGTGCCACCAGCAGAGATCTGGGGCGTGGTTCACCCCTCCACTTT. It specifies CATSRDLGRGSPLHF. This chain connects TRBV15 to TRBJ1-6, with a weak D call TRBD1 (5 bases). The CDR3 contains 15 residues. Trimming took off 0 bases at V and 9 bases at J, with 12 bases between the two ends. The germline gives CDR1 LNHNV, CDR2 YYDKDF (reference sequence).

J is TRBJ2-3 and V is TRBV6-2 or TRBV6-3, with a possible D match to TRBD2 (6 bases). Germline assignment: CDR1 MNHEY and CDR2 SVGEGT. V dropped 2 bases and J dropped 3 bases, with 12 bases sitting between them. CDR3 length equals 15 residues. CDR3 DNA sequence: TGTGCCAGCAGTTACCGGGGGAGGTGGACAGATACGCAGTATTTT. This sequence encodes CASSYRGRWTDTQYF.

The chain's CDR3 is CASSTRTGGTGELFF. Written as DNA, the CDR3 is TGCGCCAGCAGCACCCGGACAGGGGGCACCGGGGAGCTGTTTTTT. The gene calls are TRBV5-1 and TRBJ2-2; 10 nucleotides line up with TRBD1. The CDR3 runs 15 residues. V lost 4 bases, J lost 4 bases, and 4 bases stayed unmatched. CDR1 and CDR2 (germline): SGHRS, YFSETQ.

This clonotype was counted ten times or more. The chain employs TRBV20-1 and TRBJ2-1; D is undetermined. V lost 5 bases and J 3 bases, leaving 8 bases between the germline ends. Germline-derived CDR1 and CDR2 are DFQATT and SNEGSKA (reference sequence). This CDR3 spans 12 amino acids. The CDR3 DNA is TGCAGTGCTTTCGGAGACTACAATGAGCAGTTCTTC. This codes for CSAFGDYNEQFF.

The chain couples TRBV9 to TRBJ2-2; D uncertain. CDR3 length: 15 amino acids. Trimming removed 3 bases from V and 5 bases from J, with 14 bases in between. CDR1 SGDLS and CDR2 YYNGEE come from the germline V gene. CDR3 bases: TGTGCCAGCAGCGCCACAACTCCCGGGACCGGGGAGCTGTTTTTT. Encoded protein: CASSATTPGTGELFF.

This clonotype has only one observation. The CDR3 coding sequence is TGTGCCAGCAGCTTTCAGGGGGGCCGGGAATCGCAGTATTTT. Protein sequence: CASSFQGGRESQYF. The chain links TRBV7-9 to TRBJ2-3, with a weak D call TRBD1 (7 bases). V shed 3 bases and J shed 10 bases, with 17 bases lying between them. The germline gives CDR1 SEHNR, CDR2 FQNEAQ (reference sequence). The length of the CDR3 is 14 residues.

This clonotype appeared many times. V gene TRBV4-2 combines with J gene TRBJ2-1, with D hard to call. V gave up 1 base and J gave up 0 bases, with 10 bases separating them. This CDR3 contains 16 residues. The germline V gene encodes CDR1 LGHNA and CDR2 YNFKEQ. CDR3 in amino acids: CASSQGLASSYNEQFF. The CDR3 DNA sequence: TGTGCCAGCAGCCAAGGACTTGCGAGCTCCTACAATGAGCAGTTCTTC.

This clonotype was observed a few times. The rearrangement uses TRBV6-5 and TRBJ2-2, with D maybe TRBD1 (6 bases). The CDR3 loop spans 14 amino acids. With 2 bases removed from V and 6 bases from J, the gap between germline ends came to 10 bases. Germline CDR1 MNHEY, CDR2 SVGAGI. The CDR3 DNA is TGTGCCAGCAGTTACGGGGGCTGGTCCGGGGAGCTGTTTTTT. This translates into CASSYGGWSGELFF.

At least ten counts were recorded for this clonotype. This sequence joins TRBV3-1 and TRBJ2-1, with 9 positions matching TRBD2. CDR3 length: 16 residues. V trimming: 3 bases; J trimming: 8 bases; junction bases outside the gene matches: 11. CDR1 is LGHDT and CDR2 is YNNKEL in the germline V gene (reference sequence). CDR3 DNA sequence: TGTGCCAGCAGCCACCTTCTTGCGGGAGGGGTAGATGAGCAGTTCTTC. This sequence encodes CASSHLLAGGVDEQFF.

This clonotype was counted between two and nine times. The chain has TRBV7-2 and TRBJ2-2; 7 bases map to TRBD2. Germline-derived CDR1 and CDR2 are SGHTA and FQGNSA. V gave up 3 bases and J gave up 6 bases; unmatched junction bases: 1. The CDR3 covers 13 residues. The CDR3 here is CASSFLAAGELFF. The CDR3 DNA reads TGTGCCAGCAGCTTTCTAGCGGCCGGGGAGCTGTTTTTT.

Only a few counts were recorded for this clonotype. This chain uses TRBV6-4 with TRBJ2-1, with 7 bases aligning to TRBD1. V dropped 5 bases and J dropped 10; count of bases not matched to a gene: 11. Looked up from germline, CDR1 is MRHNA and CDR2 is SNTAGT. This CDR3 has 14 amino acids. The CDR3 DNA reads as TGTGCCAGCAGTACAGGGGTAGCCACCGGAGAGCAGTTCTTC. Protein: CASSTGVATGEQFF.

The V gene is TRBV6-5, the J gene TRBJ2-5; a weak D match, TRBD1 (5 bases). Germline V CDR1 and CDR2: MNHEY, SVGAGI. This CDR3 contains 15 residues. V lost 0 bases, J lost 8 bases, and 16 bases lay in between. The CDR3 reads CASSYSSYGADTQYF. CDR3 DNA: TGTGCCAGCAGTTACTCGTCCTATGGGGCAGACACCCAGTACTTC.

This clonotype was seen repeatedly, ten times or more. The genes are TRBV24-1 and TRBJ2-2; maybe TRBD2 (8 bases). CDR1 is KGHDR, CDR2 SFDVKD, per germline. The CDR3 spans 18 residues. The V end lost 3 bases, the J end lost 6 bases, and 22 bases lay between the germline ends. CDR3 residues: CATSDEPGLGGWSGELFF. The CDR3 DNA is TGTGCCACCAGTGATGAACCGGGACTAGGGGGCTGGTCCGGGGAGCTGTTTTTT.

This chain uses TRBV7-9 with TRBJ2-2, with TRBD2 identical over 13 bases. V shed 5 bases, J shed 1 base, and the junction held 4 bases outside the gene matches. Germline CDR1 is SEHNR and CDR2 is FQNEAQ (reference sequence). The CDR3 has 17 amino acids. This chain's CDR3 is CASSRTSGGLNTGELFF. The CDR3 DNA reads TGTGCCAGCAGCCGGACTAGCGGGGGCCTGAACACCGGGGAGCTGTTTTTT.

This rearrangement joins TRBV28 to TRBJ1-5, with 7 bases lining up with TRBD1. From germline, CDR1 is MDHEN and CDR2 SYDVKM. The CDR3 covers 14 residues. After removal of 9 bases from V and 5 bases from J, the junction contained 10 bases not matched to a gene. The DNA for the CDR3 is TGTGCCAGTTGGGGACAGCGGGAGTATCAGCCCCAGCATTTT. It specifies CASWGQREYQPQHF. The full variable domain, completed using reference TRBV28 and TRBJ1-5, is DVKVTQSSRYLVKRTGEKVFLECVQDMDHENMFWYRQDPGLGLRLIYFSYDVKMKEKGDIPEGYSVSREKKERFSLILESASTNQTSMYLCASWGQREYQPQHFGDGTRLSIL.

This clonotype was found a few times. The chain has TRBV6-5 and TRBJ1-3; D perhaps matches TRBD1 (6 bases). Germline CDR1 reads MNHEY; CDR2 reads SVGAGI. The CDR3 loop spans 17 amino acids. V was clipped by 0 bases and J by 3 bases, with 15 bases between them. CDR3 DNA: TGTGCCAGCAGTTACTCGCGGGGGCGATCGGGTGGAAACACCATATATTTT. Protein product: CASSYSRGRSGGNTIYF.

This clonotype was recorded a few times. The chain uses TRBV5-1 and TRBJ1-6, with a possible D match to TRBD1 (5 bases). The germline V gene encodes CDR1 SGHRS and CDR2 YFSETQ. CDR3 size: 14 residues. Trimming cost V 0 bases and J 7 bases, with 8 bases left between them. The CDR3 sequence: CASSLGGDNSPLHF. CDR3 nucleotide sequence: TGCGCCAGCAGCTTGGGAGGGGACAATTCACCCCTCCACTTT.

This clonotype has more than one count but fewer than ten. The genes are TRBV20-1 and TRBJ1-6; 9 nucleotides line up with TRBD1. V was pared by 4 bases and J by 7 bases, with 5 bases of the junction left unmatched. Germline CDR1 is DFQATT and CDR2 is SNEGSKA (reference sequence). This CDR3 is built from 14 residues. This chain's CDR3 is CSAKGQGSNSPLHF. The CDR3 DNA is TGCAGTGCTAAAGGACAGGGGAGCAATTCACCCCTCCACTTT.

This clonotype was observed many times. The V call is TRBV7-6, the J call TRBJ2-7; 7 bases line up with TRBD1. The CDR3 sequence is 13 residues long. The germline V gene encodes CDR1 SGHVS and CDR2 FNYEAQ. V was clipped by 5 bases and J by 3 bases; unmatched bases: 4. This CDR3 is CASSLGQDYEQYF. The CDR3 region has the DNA TGTGCCAGCAGCCTTGGACAGGACTACGAGCAGTACTTC.

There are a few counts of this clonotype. In nucleotides, the CDR3 is TGTGCCAGCAGCTTAGCCGGGCCAGGGTATCACCAAGAGACCCAGTACTTC. This gives the protein CASSLAGPGYHQETQYF. The chain uses TRBV7-8 and TRBJ2-5; D might be TRBD1 (5 bases). This CDR3 region has 17 residues. V was clipped by 0 bases and J by 0 bases, with 14 bases between them. Germline assignment: CDR1 SGHVS and CDR2 FQNEAQ.

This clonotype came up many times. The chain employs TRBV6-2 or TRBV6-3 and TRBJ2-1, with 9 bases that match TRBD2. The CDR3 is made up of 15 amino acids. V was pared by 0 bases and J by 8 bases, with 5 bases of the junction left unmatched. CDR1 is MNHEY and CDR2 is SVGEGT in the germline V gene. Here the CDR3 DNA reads TGTGCCAGCAGTTACTCGTTCGCGGGGGGGCATGAGCAGTTCTTC. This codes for CASSYSFAGGHEQFF.

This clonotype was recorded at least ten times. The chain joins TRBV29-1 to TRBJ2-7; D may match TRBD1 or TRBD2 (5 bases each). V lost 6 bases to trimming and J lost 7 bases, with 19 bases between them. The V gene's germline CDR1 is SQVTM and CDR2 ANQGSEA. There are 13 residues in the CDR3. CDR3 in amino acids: CSVQTWDGLEQYF. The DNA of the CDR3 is TGCAGCGTCCAAACCTGGGACGGCCTGGAGCAGTACTTC.

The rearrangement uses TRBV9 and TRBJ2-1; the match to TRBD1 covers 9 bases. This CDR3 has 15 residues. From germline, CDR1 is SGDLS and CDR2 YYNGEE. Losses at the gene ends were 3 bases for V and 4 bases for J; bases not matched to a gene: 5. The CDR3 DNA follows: TGTGCCAGCAGCGCCCGACAGGGGGTTTACAATGAGCAGTTCTTC. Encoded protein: CASSARQGVYNEQFF.

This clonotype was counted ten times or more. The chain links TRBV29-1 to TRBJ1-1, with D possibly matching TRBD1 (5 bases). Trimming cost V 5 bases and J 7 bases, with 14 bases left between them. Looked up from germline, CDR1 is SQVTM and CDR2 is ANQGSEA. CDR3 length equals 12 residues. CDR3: CSVKGGAHEAFF. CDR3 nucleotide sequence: TGCAGCGTTAAAGGCGGGGCCCATGAAGCTTTCTTT. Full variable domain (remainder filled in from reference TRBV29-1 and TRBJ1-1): SAVISQKPSRDICQRGTSLTIQCQVDSQVTMMFWYRQQPGQSLTLIATANQGSEATYESGFVIDKFPISRPNLTFSTLTVSNMSPEDSSIYLCSVKGGAHEAFFGQGTRLTVV.